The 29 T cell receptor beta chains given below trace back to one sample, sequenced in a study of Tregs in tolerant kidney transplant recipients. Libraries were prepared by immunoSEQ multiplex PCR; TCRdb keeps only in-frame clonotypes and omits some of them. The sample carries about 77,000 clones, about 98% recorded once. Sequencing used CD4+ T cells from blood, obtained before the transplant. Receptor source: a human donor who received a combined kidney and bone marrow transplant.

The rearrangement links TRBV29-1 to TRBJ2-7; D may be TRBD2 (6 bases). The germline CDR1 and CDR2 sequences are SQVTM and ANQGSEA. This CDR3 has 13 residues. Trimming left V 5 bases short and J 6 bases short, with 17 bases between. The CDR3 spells CSVTVGDWSEQYF. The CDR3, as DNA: TGCAGCGTTACCGTCGGGGACTGGAGCGAGCAGTACTTC.

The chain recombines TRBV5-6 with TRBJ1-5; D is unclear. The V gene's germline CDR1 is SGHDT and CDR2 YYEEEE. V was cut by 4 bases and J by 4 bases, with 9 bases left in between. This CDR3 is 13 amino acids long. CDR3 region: CASSREYNQPQHF. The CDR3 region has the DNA TGTGCCAGCAGCCGGGAGTATAATCAGCCCCAGCATTTT.

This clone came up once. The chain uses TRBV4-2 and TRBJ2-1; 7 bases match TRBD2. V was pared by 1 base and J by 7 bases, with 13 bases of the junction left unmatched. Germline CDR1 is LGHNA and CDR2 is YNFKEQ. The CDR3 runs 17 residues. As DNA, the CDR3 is TGTGCCAGCAGCCAAGCTCCCCTGCGCGGGAGAGGAAATGAGCAGTTCTTC. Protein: CASSQAPLRGRGNEQFF.

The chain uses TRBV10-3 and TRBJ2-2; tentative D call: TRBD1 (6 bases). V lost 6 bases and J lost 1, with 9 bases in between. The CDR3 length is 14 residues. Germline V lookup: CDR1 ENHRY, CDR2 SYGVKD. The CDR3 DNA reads TGTGCCATCAGACAGACAGGGAACACCGGGGAGCTGTTTTTT. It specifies CAIRQTGNTGELFF.

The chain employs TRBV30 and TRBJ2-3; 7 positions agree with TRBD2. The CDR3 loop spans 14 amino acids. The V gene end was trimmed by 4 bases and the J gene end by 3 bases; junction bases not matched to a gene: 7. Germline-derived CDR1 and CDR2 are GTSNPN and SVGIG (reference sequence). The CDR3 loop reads CAWTRGGVTDTQYF. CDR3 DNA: TGTGCCTGGACCCGTGGGGGGGTGACAGATACGCAGTATTTT.

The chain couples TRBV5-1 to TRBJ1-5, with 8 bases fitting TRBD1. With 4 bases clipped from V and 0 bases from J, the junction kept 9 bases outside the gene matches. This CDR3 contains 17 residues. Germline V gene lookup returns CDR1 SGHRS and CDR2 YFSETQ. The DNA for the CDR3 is TGCGCCAGCAGCCCGGGGACAGGATATTATAGCAATCAGCCCCAGCATTTT. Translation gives CASSPGTGYYSNQPQHF.

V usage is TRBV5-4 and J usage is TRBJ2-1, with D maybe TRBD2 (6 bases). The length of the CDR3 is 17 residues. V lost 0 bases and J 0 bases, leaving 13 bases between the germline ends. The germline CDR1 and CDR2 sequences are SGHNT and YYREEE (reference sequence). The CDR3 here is CASSLDPAGSSYNEQFF. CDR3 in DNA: TGTGCCAGCAGCTTGGACCCAGCGGGTAGCTCCTACAATGAGCAGTTCTTC.

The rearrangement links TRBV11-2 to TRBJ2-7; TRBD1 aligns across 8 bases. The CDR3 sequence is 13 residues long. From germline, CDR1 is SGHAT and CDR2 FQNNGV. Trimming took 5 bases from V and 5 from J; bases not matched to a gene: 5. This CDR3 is CASSPYRGDEQYF. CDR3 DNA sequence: TGTGCCAGCAGCCCCTACAGGGGGGACGAGCAGTACTTC.

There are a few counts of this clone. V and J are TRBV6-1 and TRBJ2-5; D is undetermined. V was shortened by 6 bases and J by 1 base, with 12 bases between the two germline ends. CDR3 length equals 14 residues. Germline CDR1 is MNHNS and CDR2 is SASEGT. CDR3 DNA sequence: TGTGCCAGCAGCTCACTAAGACCCCAAGAGACCCAGTACTTC. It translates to CASSSLRPQETQYF.

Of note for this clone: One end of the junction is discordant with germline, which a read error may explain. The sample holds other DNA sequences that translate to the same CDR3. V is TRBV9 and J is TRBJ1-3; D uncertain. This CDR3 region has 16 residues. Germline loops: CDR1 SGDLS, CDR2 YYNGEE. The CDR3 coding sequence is TGTGCCAGCAGCGTAGCTGCGGTTAGCTCTGGAAACACTATATATTTT. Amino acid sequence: CASSVAAVSSGNTIYF.

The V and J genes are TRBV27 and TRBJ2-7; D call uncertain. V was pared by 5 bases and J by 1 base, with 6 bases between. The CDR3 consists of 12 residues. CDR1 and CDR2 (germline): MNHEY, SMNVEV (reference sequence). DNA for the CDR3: TGTGCCAGCAGTCCCCCATCCTACGAGCAGTACTTC. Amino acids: CASSPPSYEQYF.

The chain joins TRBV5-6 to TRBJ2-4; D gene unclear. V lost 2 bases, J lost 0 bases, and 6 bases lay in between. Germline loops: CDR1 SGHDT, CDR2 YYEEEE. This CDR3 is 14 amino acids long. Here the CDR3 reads CASSFRLAKNIQYF. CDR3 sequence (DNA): TGTGCCAGCAGCTTCCGACTAGCCAAAAACATTCAGTACTTC.

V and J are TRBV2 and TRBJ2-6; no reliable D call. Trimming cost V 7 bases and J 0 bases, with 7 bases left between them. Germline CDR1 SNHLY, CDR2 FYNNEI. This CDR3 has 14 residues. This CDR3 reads CASMSSSGANVLTF. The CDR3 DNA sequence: TGTGCCAGCATGAGTTCCTCTGGGGCCAACGTCCTGACTTTC.

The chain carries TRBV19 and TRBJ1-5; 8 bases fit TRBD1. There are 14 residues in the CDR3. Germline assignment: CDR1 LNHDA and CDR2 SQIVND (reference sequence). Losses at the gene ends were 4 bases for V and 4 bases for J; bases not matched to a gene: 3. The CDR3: CASSTGGPNQPQHF. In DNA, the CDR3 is TGTGCCAGTAGTACAGGGGGCCCGAATCAGCCCCAGCATTTT. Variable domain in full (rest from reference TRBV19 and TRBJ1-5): DGGITQSPKYLFRKEGQNVTLSCEQNLNHDAMYWYRQDPGQGLRLIYYSQIVNDFQKGDIAEGYSVSREKKESFPLTVTSAQKNPTAFYLCASSTGGPNQPQHFGDGTRLSIL.

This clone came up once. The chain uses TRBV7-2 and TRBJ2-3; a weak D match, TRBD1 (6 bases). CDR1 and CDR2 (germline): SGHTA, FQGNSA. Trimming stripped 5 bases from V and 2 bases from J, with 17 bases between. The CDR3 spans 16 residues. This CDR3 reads CASSQQGTPFTDTQYF. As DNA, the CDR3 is TGTGCCAGCAGCCAACAAGGGACACCATTCACAGATACGCAGTATTTT.

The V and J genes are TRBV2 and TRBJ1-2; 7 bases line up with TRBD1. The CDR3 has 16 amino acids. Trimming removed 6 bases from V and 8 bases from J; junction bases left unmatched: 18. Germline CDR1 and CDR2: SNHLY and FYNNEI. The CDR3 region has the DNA TGTGCCAGCAGCTTTTTTCAGACAGGGAGAATTGACGGCTACACCTTC. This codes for CASSFFQTGRIDGYTF. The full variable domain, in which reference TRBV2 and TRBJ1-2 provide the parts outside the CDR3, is EPEVTQTPSHQVTQMGQEVILRCVPISNHLYFYWYRQILGQKVEFLVSFYNNEISEKSEIFDDQFSVERPDGSNFTLKIRSTKLEDSAMYFCASSFFQTGRIDGYTFGSGTRLTVV.

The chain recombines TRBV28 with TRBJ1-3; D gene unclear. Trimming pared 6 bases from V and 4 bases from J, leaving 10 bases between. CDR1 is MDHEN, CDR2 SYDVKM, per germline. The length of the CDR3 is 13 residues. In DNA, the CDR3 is TGTGCCAGCAGCCCTTGGGCCGGAAACACCATATATTTT. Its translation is CASSPWAGNTIYF.

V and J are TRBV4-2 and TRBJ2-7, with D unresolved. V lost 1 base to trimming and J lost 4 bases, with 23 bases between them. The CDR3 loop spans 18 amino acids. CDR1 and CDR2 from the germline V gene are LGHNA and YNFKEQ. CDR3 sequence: CASSQGPDTYYSIYEQYF. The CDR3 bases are TGTGCCAGCAGCCAAGGTCCCGACACATATTATTCGATTTACGAGCAGTACTTC.

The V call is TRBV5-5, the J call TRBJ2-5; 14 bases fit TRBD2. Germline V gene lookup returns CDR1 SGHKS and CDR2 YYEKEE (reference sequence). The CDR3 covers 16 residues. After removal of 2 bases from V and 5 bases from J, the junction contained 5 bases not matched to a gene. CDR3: CASSFGTSGRVETQYF. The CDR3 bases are TGTGCCAGCAGCTTTGGGACTAGCGGGAGAGTGGAGACCCAGTACTTC.

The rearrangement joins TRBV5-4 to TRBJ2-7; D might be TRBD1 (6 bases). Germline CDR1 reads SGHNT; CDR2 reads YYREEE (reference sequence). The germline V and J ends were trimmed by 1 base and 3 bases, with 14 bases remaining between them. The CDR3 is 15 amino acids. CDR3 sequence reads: CASSLHPDSYYEQYF. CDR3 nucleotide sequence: TGTGCCAGCAGCTTGCATCCGGACAGTTACTACGAGCAGTACTTC.

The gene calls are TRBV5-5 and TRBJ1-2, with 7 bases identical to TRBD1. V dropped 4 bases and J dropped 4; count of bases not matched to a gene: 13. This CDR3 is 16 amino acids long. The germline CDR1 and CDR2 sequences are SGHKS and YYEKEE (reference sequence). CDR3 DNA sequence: TGTGCCAGCAGCCCTCAAAACAGGGGAGTGGGCTATGGCTACACCTTC. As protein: CASSPQNRGVGYGYTF.

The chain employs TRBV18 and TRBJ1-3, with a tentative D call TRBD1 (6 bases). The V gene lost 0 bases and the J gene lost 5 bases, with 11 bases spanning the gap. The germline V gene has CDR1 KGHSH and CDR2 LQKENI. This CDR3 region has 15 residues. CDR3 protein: CASSPPGQRRNTIYF. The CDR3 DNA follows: TGTGCCAGCTCACCACCCGGACAGAGGAGAAACACCATATATTTT.

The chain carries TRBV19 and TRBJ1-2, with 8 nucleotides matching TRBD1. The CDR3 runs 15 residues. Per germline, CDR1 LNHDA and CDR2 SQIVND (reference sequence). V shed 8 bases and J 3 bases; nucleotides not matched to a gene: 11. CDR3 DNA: TGTGCCAGTTCTTCTCCGGGACAGGCTTACTATGGCTACACCTTC. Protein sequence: CASSSPGQAYYGYTF.

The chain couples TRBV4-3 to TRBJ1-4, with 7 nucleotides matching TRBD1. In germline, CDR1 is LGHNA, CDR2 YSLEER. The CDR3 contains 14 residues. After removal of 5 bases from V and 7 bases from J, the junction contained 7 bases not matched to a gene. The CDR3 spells CASSLQGRGEKLFF. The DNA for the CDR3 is TGCGCCAGCAGCTTACAGGGGAGAGGTGAAAAACTGTTTTTT.

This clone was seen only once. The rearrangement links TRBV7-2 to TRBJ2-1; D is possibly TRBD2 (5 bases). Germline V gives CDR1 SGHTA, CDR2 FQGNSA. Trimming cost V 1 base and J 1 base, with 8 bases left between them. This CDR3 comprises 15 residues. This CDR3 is CASSLGGPSYNEQFF. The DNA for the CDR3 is TGTGCCAGCAGCTTAGGCGGGCCATCCTACAATGAGCAGTTCTTC.

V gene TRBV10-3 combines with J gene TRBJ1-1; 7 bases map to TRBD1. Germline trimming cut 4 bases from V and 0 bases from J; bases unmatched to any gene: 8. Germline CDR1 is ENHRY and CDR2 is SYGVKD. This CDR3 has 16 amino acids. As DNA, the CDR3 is TGTGCCATCAGTGCGGCCCCCGGACAGGTGAACACTGAAGCTTTCTTT. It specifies CAISAAPGQVNTEAFF.

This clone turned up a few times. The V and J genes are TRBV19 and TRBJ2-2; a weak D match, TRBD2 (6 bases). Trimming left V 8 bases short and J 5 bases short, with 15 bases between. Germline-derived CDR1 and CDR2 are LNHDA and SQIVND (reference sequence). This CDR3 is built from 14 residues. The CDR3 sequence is CASGFGGVTGELFF. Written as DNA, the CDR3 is TGTGCCAGTGGTTTTGGAGGGGTAACCGGGGAGCTGTTTTTT. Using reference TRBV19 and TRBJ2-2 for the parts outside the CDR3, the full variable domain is DGGITQSPKYLFRKEGQNVTLSCEQNLNHDAMYWYRQDPGQGLRLIYYSQIVNDFQKGDIAEGYSVSREKKESFPLTVTSAQKNPTAFYLCASGFGGVTGELFFGEGSRLTVL.

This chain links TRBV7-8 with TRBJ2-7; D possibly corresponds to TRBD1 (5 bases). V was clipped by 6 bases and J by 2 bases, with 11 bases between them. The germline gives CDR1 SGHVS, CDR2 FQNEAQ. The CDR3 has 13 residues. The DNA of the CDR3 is TGTGCCAGCAGACTTACAGGAGCCTACGAGCAGTACTTC. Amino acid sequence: CASRLTGAYEQYF. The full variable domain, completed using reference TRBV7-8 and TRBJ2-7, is GAGVSQSPRYKVAKRGQDVALRCDPISGHVSLFWYQQALGQGPEFLTYFQNEAQLDKSGLPSDRFFAERPEGSVSTLKIQRTQQEDSAVYLCASRLTGAYEQYFGPGTRLTVT.

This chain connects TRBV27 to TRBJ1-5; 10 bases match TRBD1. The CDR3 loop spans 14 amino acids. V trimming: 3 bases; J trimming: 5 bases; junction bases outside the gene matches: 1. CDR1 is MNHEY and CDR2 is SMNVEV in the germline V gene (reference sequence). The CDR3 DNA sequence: TGTGCCAGCAGTTTGGACAGGGGGGATCAGCCCCAGCATTTT. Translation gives CASSLDRGDQPQHF.